By sample fraction, the clone carrying this T cell receptor (beta chain) is medium-sized. Antigen specificity is unknown. The data were obtained in a study of spatial heterogeneity in lung cancer. The wider study: Alpha-chain sequences were consistently detected in smaller numbers than beta-chain sequences.

Trimming removed 5 bases from V and 7 bases from J, with 12 bases in between. This CDR3 has 13 amino acids. The germline V gene encodes CDR1 SNHLY and CDR2 FYNNEI. Study outcomes and limitations: Expanded intratumoral alpha and beta TCR counts tracked tumor mutation counts.

TCR cDNA molecules were tagged individually, and each one carried a unique molecular identifier. One entry per CDR3 protein results from TCRdb running MiXCR on the 5' RACE reads. The data hold several thousand distinct CDR3 sequences, with around 17% observed a single time. Time point reported: sample taken at primary tumor resection. Sequencing of whole RNA from tumor, nontumor lung or frozen PBMC involved no sorting. V and J are TRBV2 and TRBJ1-5, with unresolved D. The sequence derives from a male donor with early-stage non-small cell lung cancer. Sequenced material: lung tumor tissue, taken at surgery. The CDR3 nucleotides read TGTGCCAGCAGTCCAATCGGAGGACAGCCCCAGCATTTT. Translation gives CASSPIGGQPQHF.